The rows below give T cell receptor beta chains drawn from one sample of a study of beta chain features in type 1 diabetes. TCRdb's table, derived via immunoSEQ multiplex PCR, lists solely in-frame clones and lacks some. This table holds about 640,000 clones, around 12% found once. The specimen sequenced was naive CD4+ T cells from blood. These receptors were taken from a man aged 25-45 years with type 1 diabetes. The CDR3 runs from the conserved cysteine through the conserved F or W. The order of the fields is CDR3 protein, V gene.

CASSLSTSDLNEQFF TRBV5-1
CASSGEGGYEQYF TRBV9
CSAVVGEQYF TRBV20-1
CASSLTADRGDGYTF TRBV5-1
CSVDTPGTDTQYF TRBV29-1
CASSLAQGGTEAFF TRBV7-2
CASKPGLAGGPLPPDTQYF TRBV2
CALAQPGNTIYF TRBV2
CASSSSLSGANVLTF TRBV19
CAISQVGDSKINGYTF TRBV4-2
CASSPTGGNEKLFF TRBV4-2
CASRQDREQYF TRBV5-1
CARETLVAGANVLTF TRBV2
CASSLGLLAGGELGETQYF TRBV11-2
CAWVTGSTDTQYF TRBV30
CSVGTPGRTEAFF TRBV29-1
CASSKGMEGYGYTF TRBV21-1
CSVAGTGGIDTQYF TRBV29-1
CASSQGQRQETQYF TRBV5-1
CASTDSGGKNEQFF TRBV19
CASSRSGTGNEKLFF TRBV4-3
CASSFDATNTGELFF TRBV5-1
CASSWGAGEKLFF TRBV6-1
CASRPGILGNQPQHF TRBV19
CASSYARVSGANVLTF TRBV6-6
CASSEFAGGNEKLFF TRBV25-1
CASSAAAKSYEQYF TRBV2
CASSEAWGLAGREQFF TRBV2
CASSPGEQETQYF TRBV18
CASSGGQGRTDTQYF TRBV9
CASSLLGVNTGELFF TRBV7-2
CASSDSVETQYF TRBV6-5
CASSLDRGIDEQYF TRBV7-2
CASSLRTTGTDTQYF TRBV5-4
CAVSLAGATDTQYF TRBV10-3
CASSVGTGNEKLFF TRBV5-1
CAIRPGLARNEQFF TRBV10-3
CASSLELYTGELFF TRBV5-4
CASSRLHHTDTQYF TRBV14
CASRNGQTNEQFF TRBV7-9
CASSFWRTGLRRAVGHLFF TRBV7-9
CASSEQVEAFF TRBV6-1
CASSPSGVAKNIQYF TRBV4-3
CASASREPQYEQYF TRBV5-1
CASSLARGTGVYEQYF TRBV5-6
CASSLSSGGPTDTQYF TRBV7-9
CAWRLTGRVTGELFF TRBV30
CASSQEPGQGYEQYF TRBV4-3
CASSLASGTGNTIYF TRBV13
CASVPQGEDYGYTF TRBV23-1
CASSVATGGTNEKLFF TRBV9
CASSYTGPDPDTQYF TRBV7-2
CASSRGQGPSGNTIYF TRBV5-1
CAISESYLGSGNTIYF TRBV10-3
CASSRQPGQGVLGYTF TRBV27
CASSVDLLAGYTDTQYF TRBV9
CASSRGTGETYEQYF TRBV14
CASSPGQGLTYEQYF TRBV9